The entry below describes one TCR beta chain. Its specific antigen is unknown. Per-base quality was not reported, and no clone a single base away is much larger than it. This sample was included in a study of T cell clones after liver transplantation (dated by TCRdb to the late 2010s). For the study in its entirety: The samples were obtained from ITN030ST, a randomized trial that attempted immunosuppression withdrawal within 2 years after liver transplantation. Of the eight recipients, a few were HCV-positive, while the remaining recipients had been transplanted for non-autoimmune, non-viral indications. Donor-reactive T cell clones were identified using TCRbeta sequencing after a pre-transplant mixed lymphocyte reaction and were then followed in post-transplant blood. Tolerance meant complete immunosuppression withdrawal for at least one year without liver enzymes rising beyond twice the upper limit of normal. Of the 8 liver transplant recipients making up the studied cohort, 3 were classified as tolerant and 5 as non-tolerant. As an antigen-independent comparator for donor-reactive sequences, third party-reactive TCRbeta sequences were also identified from pre-transplant MLRs. No induction therapy was given to the subjects, and standard immunosuppression was administered until randomization at 12-24 months post-transplant. Blood samples were taken pre-transplant, pre-randomization before withdrawal, and post-randomization after full withdrawal or failed withdrawal.

Thawed unstimulated PBMCs were stained for CD3, CD4 and CD8 and FACS-sorted into CD3+CD4+ and CD3+CD8+ populations. Each of the 8 studied subjects was randomized to immunosuppression withdrawal. The Qiagen DNeasy Blood and Tissue Kit was used for isolation of genomic DNA. The paper's findings and limits, for the study overall: The decline in donor-reactive sequences exceeded the decline in third party-reactive sequences, suggesting partial antigen-specific deletion that was unrelated to withdrawal success. The conclusions were considered preliminary, being limited by small, heterogeneous patient numbers and non-standardized post-transplant time points. Because no allograft tissue specimens were available, donor-reactive T cells may have migrated into the graft instead of being deleted. In a couple of subjects, low numbers of available donor cells limited the measurable donor-reactive repertoire. Once repertoire turnover was taken into account, donor-reactive detection showed a significant reduction for CD4 in 7 of 8 subjects and for CD8 in 8 of 8. A significant post-transplant decrease in circulating donor-reactive CD4 TCRbeta sequences was observed in most of the 8 subjects, irrespective of tolerance or HCV status.

Using immunoSEQ, frozen genomic DNA was subjected to high-throughput TCRbeta CDR3 sequencing, a process that included PCR amplification, mapping, bias correction and internal controls. The authors' pipeline ran thus. Productive rearrangements were kept, and unique TCRbeta sequences were defined by CDR3 nucleotide sequence plus V and J gene. For a sequence to be called donor-reactive, it needed a frequency of at least 0.01% and at least 5-fold expansion in CFSE-low cells compared with unstimulated pre-transplant cells. Minimum frequency thresholds were set for each subject based on the unstimulated sample with the lowest template count, ensuring at least 90% detection power. Jensen-Shannon divergence between the top 1000 TCRbeta sequences after and before transplant was used to measure repertoire turnover. Two-sided Fisher's exact tests were used to test for changes in the detection of donor-reactive sequences. The table was pulled from immuneACCESS by TCRdb, which kept in-frame rearrangements only. Such tables lose some clones; where checked, under half of the loss comes from unresolved V genes, and the rest has no known cause. Clonal size and the V and J genes are those of that table, whereas D and trimming came from the DNA. This sample has around 43,000 clones in its table, and around 83% of those were observed once. The top ten clones comprise 2% to 2.5% of the sample.

There are 15 amino acids in the CDR3, from cysteine to phenylalanine inclusive. The DNA shown is the 45-base CDR3, in frame from base 1. Germline trimming: 4 bases from V, 5 bases from J; junction bases outside gene matches: 6. Reading the germline V gene gives CDR1 WSHSY and CDR2 SAAADI. The chain employs TRBV10-2 and TRBJ2-5; TRBD2 agrees with 11 junctional bases. The source material was CD4+ T cells from blood, sampled 24 months after liver transplant. This receptor was identified in a human patient who received a liver transplant. After a transplant, some T cells may be of graft donor origin. This receptor carries the CDR3 CASSARTSGRETQYF. The nucleotide sequence is TGCGCCAGCAGTGCCCGGACTAGCGGGCGGGAGACCCAGTACTTC.